Listed below are T cell receptor beta chains from one sample, sequenced in a study of blood T cell repertoires in COVID-19. Method: immunoSEQ multiplex PCR; TCRdb's copy keeps in-frame clones and lacks some. Of about 100,000 clones detected, around 85% appear once; the ten largest clones hold approximately 2.6%. The sequenced sample was PBMCs or T cells enriched from blood (not recorded which). All receptors derive from a woman between 45 and 60 years old who had recovered from COVID-19. CDR3s include the opening cysteine and the closing phenylalanine or tryptophan. Each record gives: D gene, clone size, CDR3 length, V gene, J gene, CDR3 protein, CDR3 DNA. A D gene is named only where the DNA matches it firmly. Rows give clone size only sometimes, using once, few, many, or a class for an expanded clone.

d_gene: .
abundance: .
len: 12
v_gene: TRBV2
j_gene: TRBJ2-3
CDR3aa: CANSDNTDTQYF
CDR3nt: TGTGCCAACTCGGACAACACAGATACGCAGTATTTT

d_gene: TRBD2
abundance: .
len: 14
v_gene: TRBV6-5
j_gene: TRBJ2-4
CDR3aa: CASTPTSGENIQYF
CDR3nt: TGTGCCAGCACCCCGACTAGCGGGGAAAACATTCAGTACTTC

d_gene: TRBD2
abundance: .
len: 16
v_gene: TRBV15
j_gene: TRBJ2-1
CDR3aa: CATSGKRGKSYNEQFF
CDR3nt: TGTGCCACCAGCGGGAAGCGGGGGAAGTCCTACAATGAGCAGTTCTTC

d_gene: TRBD1
abundance: .
len: 14
v_gene: TRBV7-6
j_gene: TRBJ1-1
CDR3aa: CASSPGQGETEAFF
CDR3nt: TGTGCCAGCAGCCCTGGACAGGGTGAAACTGAAGCTTTCTTT

d_gene: .
abundance: .
len: 12
v_gene: TRBV12-3/TRBV12-4
j_gene: TRBJ1-1
CDR3aa: CASSPGATEAFF
CDR3nt: TGTGCCAGCAGCCCAGGGGCCACTGAAGCTTTCTTT

d_gene: .
abundance: .
len: 13
v_gene: TRBV11-1
j_gene: TRBJ2-1
CDR3aa: CASSLGAGNEQFF
CDR3nt: TGTGCCAGCAGCTTAGGGGCAGGGAATGAGCAGTTCTTC

d_gene: .
abundance: .
len: 16
v_gene: TRBV5-1
j_gene: TRBJ1-4
CDR3aa: CASSLVGGATNEKLFF
CDR3nt: TGCGCCAGCAGCTTGGTCGGGGGGGCAACTAATGAAAAACTGTTTTTT

d_gene: .
abundance: .
len: 12
v_gene: TRBV2
j_gene: TRBJ1-5
CDR3aa: CASRLQGQPQHF
CDR3nt: TGTGCCAGCAGATTGCAGGGTCAGCCCCAGCATTTT

d_gene: .
abundance: .
len: 17
v_gene: TRBV7-2
j_gene: TRBJ2-3
CDR3aa: CASSLDLAAYNTDTQYF
CDR3nt: TGTGCCAGCAGCTTAGACCTAGCAGCTTATAACACAGATACGCAGTATTTT

d_gene: .
abundance: few
len: 13
v_gene: TRBV11-2
j_gene: TRBJ1-1
CDR3aa: CASSRQRNTEAFF
CDR3nt: TGTGCCAGCAGCCGACAGAGGAACACTGAAGCTTTCTTT

d_gene: .
abundance: .
len: 16
v_gene: TRBV15
j_gene: TRBJ2-2
CDR3aa: CATSRDLGGDTGELFF
CDR3nt: TGTGCCACCAGCCGGGATTTAGGAGGCGACACCGGGGAGCTGTTTTTT